This record concerns one T cell receptor beta chain sequence. This entry comes from a study of shared T cell receptors in the human thymus. This table comes from immunoSEQ multiplex PCR, and its TCRdb copy is limited to in-frame clones, with some not included. This table has some 660,000 clones, approximately 87% appearing once. In germline, CDR1 is MNHEY, CDR2 SVGAGI. The CDR3 is made up of 13 amino acids. Trimming cost V 5 bases and J 8 bases, with 15 bases left between them. Another study also made use of these data, one on human thymus T cells. According to that study: The thymus tissue came from resections taken during corrective heart surgery.

The sample comprised thymocytes. The chain has TRBV6-5 and TRBJ1-2; a weak D match, TRBD1 (5 bases). The sequence came from a boy under three years old with a congenital heart defect. This CDR3 is CASSPWGDCGYTF. The CDR3 DNA reads TGTGCCAGCAGTCCCTGGGGGGACTGCGGCTACACCTTC.